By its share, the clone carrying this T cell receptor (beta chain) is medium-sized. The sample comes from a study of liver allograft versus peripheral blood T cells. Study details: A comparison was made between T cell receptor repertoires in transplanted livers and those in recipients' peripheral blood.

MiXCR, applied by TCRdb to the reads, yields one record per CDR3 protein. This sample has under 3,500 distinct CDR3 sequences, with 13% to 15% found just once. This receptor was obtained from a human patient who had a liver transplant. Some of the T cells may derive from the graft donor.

DNA for the CDR3: TGTGCCAGCAGTCGCCGACAGGGGTCCTACGAGCAGTACTTC. Protein product: CASSRRQGSYEQYF. The genes are TRBV12-3 or TRBV12-4 and TRBJ2-7; 8 bases are a match to TRBD1. V was pared by 5 bases and J by 1 base, with 4 bases of the junction left unmatched. CDR3 size: 14 residues.